This T cell receptor beta chain was profiled in a study of blood T cell repertoires in COVID-19. Overall study: Samples came from the United States, Italy and Spain, spanning acute and convalescent COVID-19.

This clone was counted a single time. Germline-derived CDR1 and CDR2 are MNHEY and SVGAGI. This CDR3 has 16 residues. Losses at the gene ends were 0 bases for V and 4 bases for J; bases not matched to a gene: 5. TCRdb's table, derived via immunoSEQ multiplex PCR, lists solely in-frame clones and lacks some. This repertoire shows approximately 160,000 clones, approximately 85% found once; its top ten account for roughly 1.1%. V is TRBV6-5 and J is TRBJ1-3; 8 nucleotides match TRBD1. Material for sequencing was peripheral blood. This TCR derives from a man aged 55 to 69 who had recovered from COVID-19. CDR3 region: CASSYSSWTGGNTIYF. The CDR3 region has the DNA TGTGCCAGCAGTTACTCGAGTTGGACAGGGGGAAACACCATATATTTT.